The entry below describes one T cell receptor beta chain. Its target is unknown. This entry belongs to a study of regulatory T cells in long-lasting Graves disease. General study results and limits: Analyses excluded thyroid tissue, covering peripheral blood alone. Persistent Graves' cases showed lower TCR diversity than newly diagnosed cases.

The TCR beta library used iRepertoire HTBI primers with Arm-PCR amplification of CDR3. TCRdb independently ran MiXCR on the multiplex PCR reads; one entry per CDR3 protein. The table lists roughly 420,000 distinct CDR3 sequences, roughly 15% of them singletons. The time point: newly diagnosed GD, antithyroid drugs for less than 3 months. The TCR library was prepared using RNA isolated from PBMCs. Approximately 8.6-milliliter peripheral blood samples went into EDTA tubes. V was cut by 0 bases and J by 8 bases, with 7 bases left in between. Germline CDR1 and CDR2: LGHNA and YNFKEQ. The CDR3 has 12 amino acids. The sample also formed part of further work on T cells in Graves' hyperthyroidism and ophthalmopathy.

The chain joins TRBV4-2 to TRBJ1-2, with D unclear. Sequencing used peripheral blood mononuclear cells (PBMCs), obtained at new diagnosis, from a patient treated with antithyroid drugs. The clonotype comes from a woman younger than 45 with Graves disease. The DNA for the CDR3 is TGTGCCAGCAGCCAAGAGGGTTTCGGCTACACCTTC. Protein sequence: CASSQEGFGYTF.